This T cell receptor beta chain was found in a study of OX40 agonist ivuxolimab in advanced cancers. Study at large: Those enrolled were 82.7% male, with a mean age of around 55 years and ages from about 20 to 85.

Germline CDR1 SGHNT, CDR2 YYREEE (reference sequence). Trimming removed 4 bases from V and 5 bases from J; junction bases left unmatched: 11. The CDR3 runs to 15 residues. A word on this clone: Its matching antigen is unknown.

Clones were read by immunoSEQ multiplex PCR, and TCRdb kept only the in-frame ones, dropping some. The sample lists fewer than 70,000 clones, approximately 81% seen once, with 3% in the top ten. Study results and limitations: Among T cells, CD8+ cells averaged more expanded clones than CD4+ cells.

The sample in question was CD4+ or CD8+ T cells sorted from blood, obtained in a trial of the OX40 agonist ivuxolimab. The sequence derives from an adult with an advanced solid tumor such as melanoma, head and neck, liver or kidney cancer. The chain couples TRBV5-4 to TRBJ2-7; 8 bases are a match to TRBD2. The DNA for the CDR3 is TGTGCCAGCAGCCCCGGGGGGACTAGTGTGCACGAGCAGTACTTC. Protein: CASSPGGTSVHEQYF.